This TCR beta chain came from a study of cytomegalovirus exposure and HLA in healthy donors (TCRdb year 2017). In terms of the full investigation: According to an earlier analysis of a few hundred of the donors, 200 million or so T cells yielded roughly 100 million unique TCR beta sequences and more than 250 Gb of sequence data. Approximately 310 gigabases of sequencing data and tens of millions of unique TCR sequences were included in an early release covering about 600 HLA-typed donors. Among the roughly 400 genotyped donors, about 83% belonged to the genetic ancestry cluster associated with self-reported Caucasian donors. The study aimed to test whether cataloging public T cell receptors could reveal signatures of past pathogen exposure. The T cell repertoires of 550 to 850 subjects were profiled by immunosequencing and related to cytomegalovirus serostatus. A separate validation cohort of roughly 120 different subjects was used in addition to the approximately 700-subject first cohort. To predict cytomegalovirus infection status, the study combined high-throughput TCR immunosequencing, statistical association of individual TCRs with disease status, and machine learning. To study patterns of TCR occurrence, a later analysis re-analyzed previously published TCR beta repertoires from 666 donors and added high-resolution HLA genotyping. In the later analysis, no new phenotypic data were used to find candidate immune exposures; instead, reliance was placed on TCR beta sequences and their occurrence across donors. An earlier analysis of 587 of the donors applied high-throughput TCR beta sequencing to assess whether each TCR beta V gene segment acted as functional or pseudogenic. Donor age, sex, ethnicity and CMV serostatus were collected together with the repertoire data. A later genetic analysis took genome-wide SNP genotypes for about three fifths of the 666 donors and used that subset as a discovery cohort. Every repertoire in the discovery cohort had been generated on one and the same sequencing platform. HLA typing covered class I and class II loci at four-digit resolution. The number of donors typed differed by locus, with 629-630 for A, B, C, DRB1 and DQB1, around 520 for DQA1, about 610 for DPA1, and some 450 for DPB1. Roughly five DR-DQ haplotypes were handled as single units for association and clustering because linkage in the cohort was strong. On average, roughly 250,000 unique TCR beta nucleotide sequences were sequenced per donor among fewer than 500 genotyped donors of the cohort, with roughly 19% of those sequences being non-productive. Overall study outcomes, separate from this receptor: When HLA alleles, especially DR and DQ, strongly co-occurred, TCR associations were difficult to assign to individual alleles. The sequencing pipeline was judged likely to have produced a cluster of highly shared sequence variants as a technical artifact. A later genetic analysis associated a missense DCLRE1C variant with V-gene and J-gene trimming of TCR beta chains, and an independent cohort replicated the association. In an earlier analysis of roughly 500 of the donors, most TCR beta V segments appeared in productive rearrangements about 87% or about 30% of the time, broadly matching IMGT annotations. In the study, approximately 160 TCR beta chains were listed as associated with cytomegalovirus. A later analysis found that HLA-associated TCR beta chains were more clonally expanded and had lower generation probabilities than equally common non-associated chains. A later analysis found that TCR association rates varied across HLA loci, with DRB1 alleles showing the most associated TCRs and HLA-C alleles the fewest. In this cohort, only TCR beta chains were sequenced, and detectable features were limited by the absence of alpha or paired-chain data. A later analysis reported that several top co-occurrence clusters appeared linked to parvovirus B19, influenza, CMV and Epstein-Barr virus. A later analysis associated 17,000 or so TCR beta sequences with specific HLA alleles at a false discovery rate of 0.05. Three of the identified cytomegalovirus-associated TCR beta chains were confirmed in vitro to be specific for cytomegalovirus antigens. For the cohort, immune exposure information was limited to CMV serostatus. HLA typing was unavailable for some donors at each locus, so association tests used only the typed subset. The presence/absence analyses assumed that sequencing depth was roughly uniform across donors, and that assumption may not be true. In a later genetic analysis, fewer N-insertions in productive TCRs were reported among donors in an Asian-associated ancestry cluster than the roughly 670-donor mean. While some public TCRs were present in many individuals, most TCR sequences turned up only very rarely across donors. A later analysis found that most CMV-associated TCR beta chains appeared HLA-restricted, with HLA associations seemingly driven largely by CMV exposure. The classifier was reported to diagnose cytomegalovirus status with high specificity and sensitivity in both the original and validation cohorts. A further reported finding was that TCR beta sequences accurately predicted the HLA-A and HLA-B alleles for most subjects in the first cohort. Because counts were too low, 15 to 20 rarely observed V segments, including chromosome 9 orphons, were excluded from the earlier analysis of 587 of the donors. Linkage disequilibrium might explain the correlated functional status among segregating V segments, but an unknown experimental factor could not be excluded. The 87-base-pair reads could not distinguish some IMGT-functional V segments, including TRBV6-2 and TRBV6-3, so those segments were excluded. The authors suggested that the approach could potentially be generalized to other disease states and immunological phenotypes.

The cohort consisted of 600 or so healthy bone marrow donors. At the time of sampling, every cohort member was nominally healthy, though immune exposures that went unrecorded were likely present. The donor tested CMV seronegative and was one of the 352 seronegative cohort members. Every donor gave a peripheral blood sample, and the peripheral blood mononuclear cells from that sample were used for TCR beta sequencing. The Qiagen DNeasy Blood Extraction Kit was used to extract genomic DNA from the blood cell samples. Library preparation employed the immunoSEQ multiplex PCR assay. The multiplex PCR relied on a mix of 60 forward primers for TCR Vbeta segments and 13 reverse primers for TCR Jbeta segments. A multiplex PCR assay on genomic DNA amplified the CDR3 region of rearranged TCR beta genes. The amplified TCR beta libraries were sequenced on the Illumina HiSeq System as 87-base-pair reads. The original pipeline was this. In a later analysis, some 80 million unique TCR beta chains were counted across the 500 to 700 repertoires, and about 9.9 million of these chains were shared by at least two donors. To remove PCR and sequencing errors, raw reads were error-corrected and collapsed into unique sequences using a nearest-neighbor algorithm that merged closely related sequences. CDR3 sequences were aligned to IMGT reference sequences to assign V, D and J gene segments. Each retained sequence needed at least a six-nucleotide match to both a V gene segment and a J gene segment. A rearrangement was called productive if the CDR3 had no stop codons and remained in frame with V and J, and every other rearrangement was called non-productive. CDR3 was defined according to IMGT convention as the region running from the second conserved V-encoded cysteine to the conserved J-encoded phenylalanine. The earlier analysis of 587 of the donors excluded sequences that lacked an unambiguous match to a single V gene segment. An earlier analysis of 550 to 650 of the donors classified V segments as functional when productive rearrangements were above 56.7% and as segregating when the standard deviation between donors was above 5%. To diagnose cytomegalovirus status from the catalog of TCR beta chain sequences, a statistical classification framework was built. A later analysis assigned V and J genes by comparing TCR nucleotide sequences with IMGT/GENE-DB human TR gene sequences. Using the TCRdist pipeline, a later analysis assigned CDR3 sequences along with most-parsimonious VDJ recombination scenarios. In a later analysis, each TCR beta chain was defined by its CDR3 amino acid sequence together with its V-gene family, and reads lacking a unique V-gene family were excluded. To address suspected cross-contamination and a sequencing artifact, a later analysis removed over 500 highly shared, low-generation-probability nucleotide sequences. For each public chain, a later analysis derived a clonal expansion index from normalized ranks of inferred template counts within each repertoire. A later analysis computed generation probabilities with a VDJ recombination model fitted to out-of-frame rearrangements, and checked the results against IGoR. Hypergeometric tests were used in a later analysis to score TCR-TCR, TCR-HLA and TCR-CMV co-occurrence, with a repertoire-size bias correction applied to the TCR pairs. To estimate false discovery rates, a later analysis permuted the HLA or CMV assignments 20 times. In a later analysis, co-occurring TCRs were grouped with DBSCAN, and TCRdist sequence similarity was added when clustering was performed within HLA-allele-positive subsets. Repertoires with fewer than 30,000 or more than 120,000 public chains, plus five repertoires with anomalous nucleotide sharing, were excluded from co-occurrence clustering. The source is immuneACCESS, and TCRdb retained only in-frame sequences with V and J called. Part of the clones is not carried over; for the studies checked, unresolved V genes explain less than half of this, and the remainder is unexplained. The V and J calls and the clone size are those of that table, but D and trimming were determined from the DNA. The table for this sample lists fewer than 350,000 clones; roughly 90% of them were counted only once. The top ten hold 2% to 3% of the sample.

Regarding this clone: Its antigen is still unknown. No much larger clonotype is one base removed from it; base qualities were not supplied.

From its cysteine to its phenylalanine, the CDR3 spans 14 amino acids. This entry keeps only the CDR3 DNA: 42 bases, framed from base 1. The germline V gene encodes CDR1 LNHDA and CDR2 SQIVND (reference sequence). V is reduced by 7 bases and J by 3 bases, leaving a spacing of 13 bases between them. The sequence came from a woman between 18 and 29 years old in good health and CMV-seronegative. Recombination joined TRBV19 with TRBJ2-1, with TRBD1 tentatively as D gene (6 bases match). The material sequenced was PBMCs. The nucleotides are TGTGCCAGTAATCAGGACAGCAACTACAATGAGCAGTTCTTC. This encodes CASNQDSNYNEQFF.